This T cell receptor (beta chain) was found in a study of immune evolution from preneoplasia to lung adenocarcinoma. Study summary: HLA loss of heterozygosity: roughly 6.4% AIS, about 15% MIA, more than 25% ADC, none AAH. The study, taken as a whole, reports: Later-stage lesions appeared to have more T cells, more diversity, less clonality.

Germline CDR1 reads KGHSH; CDR2 reads LQKENI. Between the trimmed V and J ends, which lost 1 base and 1 base, there was a span of 7 bases. The CDR3 extends over 14 amino acids. After pathologic assessment, macro-dissection selected premalignant or tumor cells for extraction. Repertoires were generated with immunoSEQ multiplex PCR, while TCRdb's copy carries only in-frame clones and drops some. The data show under 45,000 clones, 70% to 85% seen once. Regarding this clone: Its antigen is unknown.

The clonotype was recovered from a person aged 55 to 75 with lung adenocarcinoma. Sequenced input: FFPE invasive lung adenocarcinoma tissue. This rearrangement joins TRBV18 to TRBJ1-1; D is unresolved. The chain's CDR3 is CASSPLEGNTEAFF. The CDR3, as DNA: TGTGCCAGCTCACCACTTGAGGGGAACACTGAAGCTTTCTTT.